Below, 10 T cell receptor beta chains from the same sample are listed, as sequenced in a study of T cell responses to AZD1222 COVID-19 vaccine. Here immunoSEQ multiplex PCR was the method, and the copy in TCRdb shows in-frame clones only, minus some. The data hold 90,000 to 150,000 clones, with around 90% observed a single time. Material: peripheral blood, obtained 28 days after the second AZD1222 dose. Source of these receptors: an adult who received the AZD1222 COVID-19 vaccine.

CDR3 in amino acids: CASSSSTGIYGYTF. The CDR3 DNA reads TGTGCCAGCAGCTCGTCGACAGGGATCTATGGCTACACCTTC. The V and J genes are TRBV7-8 and TRBJ1-2; 7 nucleotides line up with TRBD1. Looked up from germline, CDR1 is SGHVS and CDR2 is FQNEAQ. The V gene end was trimmed by 4 bases and the J gene end by 4 bases; junction bases not matched to a gene: 6. This CDR3 spans 14 amino acids.

The chain employs TRBV5-1 and TRBJ2-5; the match to TRBD1 covers 8 bases. The J segment lost 5 bases and the V segment lost 0 bases, leaving 3 bases of the junction unmatched. Per the germline V gene, CDR1 is SGHRS and CDR2 is YFSETQ. The CDR3 is made up of 14 amino acids. The CDR3 DNA reads as TGCGCCAGCAGCTTGGGAGACAGGGGTGAGACCCAGTACTTC. It encodes CASSLGDRGETQYF.

V and J are TRBV29-1 and TRBJ2-1; D possibly corresponds to TRBD1 (7 bases). Trimming shortened V by 3 bases and J by 5 bases, and 14 bases separated the two germline ends. CDR3 size: 14 residues. The V gene's germline CDR1 is SQVTM and CDR2 ANQGSEA. The CDR3 is CSVDDRAGNNEQFF. DNA of the CDR3: TGCAGCGTTGATGACAGGGCGGGAAACAATGAGCAGTTCTTC.

The chain recombines TRBV6-5 with TRBJ2-2; D is undetermined. The CDR3 consists of 14 residues. Germline V gene sequence: CDR1 MNHEY, CDR2 SVGAGI. V gave up 7 bases and J gave up 6 bases, with 15 bases separating them. As DNA, the CDR3 is TGTGCCAGCAACCCCTCGGAAGGTCCCGGGGAGCTGTTTTTT. This translates into CASNPSEGPGELFF.

The chain employs TRBV11-2 and TRBJ1-1, with no clear D. Trimming shortened V by 4 bases and J by 3 bases, and 9 bases separated the two germline ends. The CDR3 contains 13 residues. Per the germline V gene, CDR1 is SGHAT and CDR2 is FQNNGV. The CDR3 here is CASSSNRDTEAFF. In nucleotides, the CDR3 is TGTGCCAGCAGCTCAAATAGGGACACTGAAGCTTTCTTT.

A word on this clone: The sample contains more than one DNA sequence encoding this CDR3. The chain joins TRBV7-6 to TRBJ2-5; D not resolved. V was trimmed by 3 bases and J by 4 bases, leaving 3 bases between them. Germline V gives CDR1 SGHVS, CDR2 FNYEAQ. The CDR3 is 11 residues long. DNA for the CDR3: TGTGCCAGCAGCTTTGGAGAGACCCAGTACTTC. The encoded protein is CASSFGETQYF.

The chain uses TRBV4-1 and TRBJ1-4; D possibly corresponds to TRBD1 (5 bases). V lost 2 bases to trimming and J lost 6 bases, with 25 bases between them. This CDR3 spans 19 amino acids. CDR1 MGHRA and CDR2 YSYEKL come from the germline V gene. In nucleotides, the CDR3 is TGCGCCAGCAGCCAAACGACCCGGGCAAGCGGAGGGGAGGATGAAAAACTGTTTTTT. Amino acids: CASSQTTRASGGEDEKLFF.

The V and J genes are TRBV15 and TRBJ2-5, with 8 bases fitting TRBD1. Losses at the gene ends were 6 bases for V and 5 bases for J; bases not matched to a gene: 14. The CDR3 is 16 residues long. Germline-derived CDR1 and CDR2 are LNHNV and YYDKDF (reference sequence). The DNA for the CDR3 is TGTGCCACCAGACCCGCCCGACAGGGGTTGGGGGAGACCCAGTACTTC. Protein sequence: CATRPARQGLGETQYF.

V and J are TRBV3-1 (or the pseudogene TRBV3-2) and TRBJ1-3; D might be TRBD1 (5 bases). This CDR3 spans 15 amino acids. Trimming removed 1 base at V and 0 bases at J, with 7 bases between. CDR1 and CDR2 (germline): LGHDT, YNNKEL (reference sequence). The chain's CDR3 is CASSQAQGSGNTIYF. CDR3 DNA sequence: TGTGCCAGCAGCCAAGCGCAGGGCTCTGGAAACACCATATATTTT.

The chain links TRBV12-3 or TRBV12-4 to TRBJ1-3; D is unclear. V lost 5 bases, J lost 4 bases, and 0 bases lay in between. The CDR3 sequence is 10 residues long. The CDR3 is CASSGNTIYF. CDR3 DNA: TGTGCCAGCAGTGGAAACACCATATATTTT.